A single sample is the source of the 28 T cell receptor beta chains below, sequenced in a study of cytomegalovirus exposure and HLA in healthy donors. The PCR used 60 Vbeta and 13 Jbeta primers. Data came from immunoSEQ multiplex PCR; TCRdb stores just in-frame clones and leaves some out. The repertoire consists of 65,000 to 95,000 clones, with about 78% occurring once and the leading ten covering less than 7%. The sequenced sample consisted of PBMCs. These receptors were collected from a male donor in good health and CMV-seropositive.

The J gene is TRBJ2-7, the V gene TRBV5-6; TRBD1 matches at 12 bases. The CDR3 sequence is 15 residues long. Looked up from germline, CDR1 is SGHDT and CDR2 is YYEEEE. J was trimmed by 4 bases and V by 5 bases; bases with no gene match: 7. The CDR3 sequence is CASRRGTGGFYEQYF. The CDR3, as DNA: TGTGCCAGCAGACGGGGGACAGGGGGCTTTTACGAGCAGTACTTC.

J is TRBJ1-5 and V is TRBV19; unclear D gene. Trimming took 7 bases from V and 0 from J, leaving 13 bases between them. Germline values: CDR1 LNHDA, CDR2 SQIVND (reference sequence). The CDR3 runs 15 residues. The CDR3 region is CASTQLAHSNQPQHF. The DNA of the CDR3 is TGTGCCAGTACCCAATTGGCCCATAGCAATCAGCCCCAGCATTTT. Combining the CDR3 with reference TRBV19 and TRBJ1-5 gives the whole variable domain DGGITQSPKYLFRKEGQNVTLSCEQNLNHDAMYWYRQDPGQGLRLIYYSQIVNDFQKGDIAEGYSVSREKKESFPLTVTSAQKNPTAFYLCASTQLAHSNQPQHFGDGTRLSIL.

The chain recombines TRBV7-2 with TRBJ2-2, with 8 nucleotides matching TRBD2. The length of the CDR3 is 17 residues. CDR1 and CDR2 from the germline V gene are SGHTA and FQGNSA. The V gene end was trimmed by 2 bases and the J gene end by 7 bases; junction bases not matched to a gene: 12. The CDR3 protein is CASSLLSGGGHHGELFF. The CDR3 nucleotides read TGTGCCAGCAGCTTATTGTCCGGGGGGGGCCATCACGGGGAGCTGTTTTTT.

The chain combines TRBV11-2 with TRBJ2-3; weak D call: TRBD1 (6 bases). V was shortened by 5 bases and J by 6 bases, with 9 bases between the two germline ends. CDR1 and CDR2 (germline): SGHAT, FQNNGV. The CDR3 consists of 12 residues. CDR3 nucleotide sequence: TGTGCCAGCAGCCGAACAGGGGATACGCAGTATTTT. This translates into CASSRTGDTQYF.

The chain uses TRBV5-4 and TRBJ2-5; 7 bases align to TRBD2. Germline V gene data show CDR1 as SGHNT and CDR2 as YYREEE (reference sequence). The CDR3 totals 13 residues. V shed 3 bases and J 2 bases; nucleotides not matched to a gene: 1. This CDR3 is CASSSGLQETQYF. The CDR3 bases are TGTGCCAGCAGCTCGGGACTACAAGAGACCCAGTACTTC.

A single count supports this clone. The rearrangement joins TRBV7-3 to TRBJ1-1; D remains ambiguous. There are 16 residues in the CDR3. Trimming pared 2 bases from V and 1 base from J, leaving 14 bases between. Germline loops: CDR1 SGHTA, CDR2 FQGTGA. CDR3 nucleotide sequence: TGTGCCAGCAGCTTATCAGGCGCGTCCGGGAACACTGAAGCTTTCTTT. Translating gives CASSLSGASGNTEAFF.

The table lists this clone with a count of one. V gene TRBV7-6 combines with J gene TRBJ2-3; weak D call: TRBD1 (6 bases). The germline gives CDR1 SGHVS, CDR2 FNYEAQ. CDR3 length equals 14 residues. V lost 5 bases, J lost 4 bases, and 13 bases lay in between. The CDR3 loop reads CASSHTWGPDTQYF. The CDR3 DNA is TGTGCCAGCAGCCACACGTGGGGGCCAGATACGCAGTATTTT. The whole variable domain, remainder taken from reference TRBV7-6 and TRBJ2-3, is GAGVSQSPRYKVTKRGQDVALRCDPISGHVSLYWYRQALGQGPEFLTYFNYEAQQDKSGLPNDRFSAERPEGSISTLTIQRTEQRDSAMYRCASSHTWGPDTQYFGPGTRLTVL.

The V call is TRBV7-8, the J call TRBJ2-6; 9 nucleotides align to TRBD1. This CDR3 region has 18 residues. J was trimmed by 0 bases and V by 5 bases; bases with no gene match: 8. Germline values: CDR1 SGHVS, CDR2 FQNEAQ. CDR3 residues: CASSATGGGGSGANVLTF. The CDR3 DNA follows: TGTGCCAGCAGCGCCACAGGGGGCGGGGGCTCTGGGGCCAACGTCCTGACTTTC.

The J gene is TRBJ1-2, the V gene TRBV6-5, with a possible D match to TRBD1 (6 bases). The germline gives CDR1 MNHEY, CDR2 SVGAGI. This CDR3 is 14 amino acids long. Trimming left V 8 bases short and J 8 bases short, with 21 bases between. DNA for the CDR3: TGTGCCAGCTCCGCCCAGGGGCAGGGCCTCGGCTACACCTTC. It translates to CASSAQGQGLGYTF.

This clone was detected only a few times. Other DNA sequences within the sample encode an identical CDR3. The CDR3 loop is CASSFFKQKAAYEQYF. In DNA, the CDR3 is TGTGCCAGCAGTTTTTTCAAGCAGAAGGCGGCATACGAGCAGTACTTC. The chain joins TRBV11-2 to TRBJ2-7, with D unclear. This CDR3 is 16 amino acids long. Trimming took off 6 bases at V and 4 bases at J, with 22 bases between the two ends. Germline CDR1 reads SGHAT; CDR2 reads FQNNGV. Filled out from reference TRBV11-2 and TRBJ2-7, the complete variable domain reads EAGVAQSPRYKIIEKRQSVAFWCNPISGHATLYWYQQILGQGPKLLIQFQNNGVVDDSQLPKDRFSAERLKGVDSTLKIQPAKLEDSAVYLCASSFFKQKAAYEQYFGPGTRLTVT.

V is TRBV7-3 and J is TRBJ1-1; D not resolved. The V gene lost 5 bases and the J gene lost 1 base, with 11 bases spanning the gap. This CDR3 spans 14 amino acids. Germline values: CDR1 SGHTA, CDR2 FQGTGA. In DNA, the CDR3 is TGTGCCAGCAGCCGAGGAGGCCCGAACACTGAAGCTTTCTTT. Protein product: CASSRGGPNTEAFF.

The J gene is TRBJ2-1, the V gene TRBV7-2; D uncertain. CDR1 and CDR2 (germline): SGHTA, FQGNSA. The CDR3 sequence is 11 residues long. V shed 5 bases and J shed 8 bases, with 7 bases lying between them. The CDR3 DNA follows: TGTGCCAGCAGCAATCGGGATGAGCAGTTCTTC. This gives the protein CASSNRDEQFF.

The chain joins TRBV7-2 to TRBJ2-3, with D maybe TRBD2 (7 bases). V lost 6 bases, J lost 8 bases, and 27 bases lay in between. The CDR3 consists of 17 residues. Germline-derived CDR1 and CDR2 are SGHTA and FQGNSA. Here the CDR3 DNA reads TGTGCCAGCAGTTCCCACCCCCTAGCGGAGGGGGGGAGTACGCAGTATTTT. Amino acid sequence: CASSSHPLAEGGSTQYF.

CDR3 DNA sequence: TGTGCCAGCAGTTACGGCGGGAATGAAAAACTGTTTTTT. As protein: CASSYGGNEKLFF. The rearrangement joins TRBV28 to TRBJ1-4, with D hard to call. V lost 4 bases to trimming and J lost 5 bases, with 8 bases between them. Germline CDR1 is MDHEN and CDR2 is SYDVKM. The CDR3 totals 13 residues.

The chain recombines TRBV7-8 with TRBJ2-7; 12 bases match TRBD2. Trimming removed 6 bases from V and 5 bases from J; junction bases left unmatched: 8. CDR1 SGHVS and CDR2 FQNEAQ come from the germline V gene. This CDR3 is built from 15 residues. CDR3 DNA: TGTGCCAGCAGACGGACTAGCGGGAATCGGCACGAGCAGTACTTC. Translation: CASRRTSGNRHEQYF.

The chain has TRBV15 and TRBJ2-5, with D perhaps TRBD2 (6 bases). Gene TRBJ2-7 matches the end of the DNA better, so the J call may be wrong. CDR1 and CDR2 (germline): LNHNV, YYDKDF (reference sequence). The CDR3 runs 15 residues. CDR3 nucleotide sequence: TGTGCCACCAGCCTTACCCCATCCGGGAGCTACGAGCAGTACTTC. Protein: CATSLTPSGSYEQYF.

For the CDR3, the DNA is TGTGCCAGCAGGTTGCGACAGGGGAACAGTCACGAGCAGTACTTC. Translating gives CASRLRQGNSHEQYF. This chain joins TRBV6-1 and TRBJ2-7, with 8 bases that match TRBD1. This CDR3 contains 15 residues. Germline V gene data show CDR1 as MNHNS and CDR2 as SASEGT. Losses at the gene ends were 6 bases for V and 5 bases for J; bases not matched to a gene: 12.

J is TRBJ2-3 and V is TRBV4-2; 11 bases map to TRBD2. Trimming removed 1 base from V and 5 bases from J; junction bases left unmatched: 8. The CDR3 is made up of 17 amino acids. Germline CDR1 LGHNA, CDR2 YNFKEQ. The CDR3 sequence is CASSQGVSGGARDTQYF. The CDR3 coding sequence is TGTGCCAGCAGCCAAGGGGTTAGCGGGGGGGCAAGAGATACGCAGTATTTT.

This chain joins TRBV9 and TRBJ2-2; TRBD2 is a possible D gene (7 bases). Germline V gene lookup returns CDR1 SGDLS and CDR2 YYNGEE. Trimming left V 2 bases short and J 2 bases short, with 16 bases between. The CDR3 is 17 residues long. CDR3 sequence: CASSVLPGGRNTGELFF. In DNA form, the CDR3 reads TGTGCCAGCAGCGTCCTCCCGGGGGGCCGTAACACCGGGGAGCTGTTTTTT.

This chain uses TRBV18 with TRBJ2-7; D possibly corresponds to TRBD2 (5 bases). The germline V gene encodes CDR1 KGHSH and CDR2 LQKENI. Trimming cost V 0 bases and J 3 bases, with 9 bases left between them. The CDR3 runs to 14 residues. The CDR3 DNA sequence: TGTGCCAGCTCACCACCGGAGGAGGTCTACGAGCAGTACTTC. As protein: CASSPPEEVYEQYF.

The chain recombines TRBV4-1 with TRBJ2-1, with unresolved D. Trimming stripped 0 bases from V and 0 bases from J, with 12 bases between. Per the germline V gene, CDR1 is MGHRA and CDR2 is YSYEKL. The CDR3 covers 17 residues. For the CDR3, the DNA is TGCGCCAGCAGCCAAGACCCCCACGCTAGCTCCTACAATGAGCAGTTCTTC. Its protein product is CASSQDPHASSYNEQFF.

Points on this clone: At one of its ends the junction is not consistent with the germline gene, which may arise from a read error. The rearrangement links TRBV7-9 to TRBJ2-1; TRBD2 agrees at 11 bases. The CDR3 has 14 residues. In germline, CDR1 is SEHNR, CDR2 FQNEAQ (reference sequence). CDR3 loop: CSSSFGLAGDEQFF. DNA for the CDR3: TGTTCCAGCAGCTTTGGACTAGCGGGCGATGAGCAGTTCTTC. Filled out from reference TRBV7-9 and TRBJ2-1, the complete variable domain reads DTGVSQNPRHKITKRGQNVTFRCDPISEHNRLYWYRQTLGQGPEFLTYFQNEAQLEKSRLLSDRFSAERPKGSFSTLEIQRTEQGDSAMYLCSSSFGLAGDEQFFGPGTRLTVL.

As DNA, the CDR3 is TGTGCCAGCAGCGGAGTTAGCGGGAGAGGGGAGGGCACGCAGTATTTT. As protein: CASSGVSGRGEGTQYF. The chain uses TRBV28 and TRBJ2-3; 9 bases match TRBD2. The CDR3 length is 16 residues. Trimming took 6 bases from V and 9 from J; bases not matched to a gene: 16. The germline gives CDR1 MDHEN, CDR2 SYDVKM.

This clone was seen only once. This chain links TRBV5-1 with TRBJ2-5; 7 bases are a match to TRBD2. The CDR3 extends over 15 amino acids. V lost 2 bases, J lost 2 bases, and 6 bases stayed unmatched. Germline V gene lookup returns CDR1 SGHRS and CDR2 YFSETQ. CDR3 coding DNA: TGCGCCAGCAGCTTAGGGACTATAGGACAAGAGACCCAGTACTTC. Protein product: CASSLGTIGQETQYF. Drawing the rest from reference TRBV5-1 and TRBJ2-5, the complete variable domain is KAGVTQTPRYLIKTRGQQVTLSCSPISGHRSVSWYQQTPGQGLQFLFEYFSETQRNKGNFPGRFSGRQFSNSRSEMNVSTLELGDSALYLCASSLGTIGQETQYFGPGTRLLVL.

For the CDR3, the DNA is TGCGCCAGCAGCCCGGGACTAGCGGGAGGGATCGGGGAGCTGTTTTTT. Translation gives CASSPGLAGGIGELFF. J is TRBJ2-2 and V is TRBV5-1; TRBD2 matches at 16 bases. V trimming: 4 bases; J trimming: 7 bases; junction bases outside the gene matches: 4. The CDR3 is made up of 16 amino acids. Germline loops: CDR1 SGHRS, CDR2 YFSETQ. The variable domain in full, with the rest retrieved from reference TRBV5-1 and TRBJ2-2, is KAGVTQTPRYLIKTRGQQVTLSCSPISGHRSVSWYQQTPGQGLQFLFEYFSETQRNKGNFPGRFSGRQFSNSRSEMNVSTLELGDSALYLCASSPGLAGGIGELFFGEGSRLTVL.

This chain connects TRBV9 to TRBJ2-7; a possible D gene is TRBD2 (5 bases). The length of the CDR3 is 12 residues. V lost 3 bases and J 5 bases, leaving 9 bases between the germline ends. CDR1 and CDR2 from the germline V gene are SGDLS and YYNGEE. The CDR3 protein is CASSAIGNEQYF. CDR3 sequence (DNA): TGTGCCAGCAGCGCTATCGGGAACGAGCAGTACTTC.

This chain links TRBV2 with TRBJ1-2, with D unclear. V dropped 5 bases and J dropped 7 bases, with 20 bases sitting between them. The CDR3 runs 15 residues. Germline V gene data show CDR1 as SNHLY and CDR2 as FYNNEI. In DNA form, the CDR3 reads TGTGCCAGCAGTTCTGGTGAAGACTGGGTAAGTGGCTACACCTTC. It yields the protein CASSSGEDWVSGYTF.

This chain joins TRBV5-1 and TRBJ2-1; the D gene is possibly TRBD1 (5 bases). In germline, CDR1 is SGHRS, CDR2 YFSETQ. V shed 0 bases and J shed 4 bases, with 14 bases lying between them. This CDR3 is built from 16 residues. CDR3 sequence: CASSLDVGRGYNEQFF. As DNA, the CDR3 is TGCGCCAGCAGCTTGGACGTAGGAAGGGGATACAATGAGCAGTTCTTC.